This T cell receptor (beta chain) is drawn from a study of CD4 and CD8 cells across lung adenocarcinoma regions. Trimming shortened V by 0 bases and J by 6 bases, and 9 bases separated the two germline ends. Per the germline V gene, CDR1 is SGHDN and CDR2 is FVKESK. The CDR3 is 14 residues long. The table lists this clonotype with a few counts. The patients had localized lung adenocarcinoma, a non-small cell subtype. Each CDR3 protein is one row after TCRdb ran MiXCR on the PCR reads. The sample records about 9,000 distinct CDR3 sequences, approximately 49% being singletons. Specimen: CD4+ T cells from the margin of a lung tumor. This rearrangement joins TRBV14 to TRBJ2-1; no clear D gene. This TCR derives from a female donor with lung adenocarcinoma. The CD4 and CD8 labels of this study may be unreliable. The CDR3 DNA reads as TGTGCCAGCAGCCAAGATTGGAAATTCAATGAGCAGTTCTTC. This encodes CASSQDWKFNEQFF. The full variable domain, rest sourced from reference TRBV14 and TRBJ2-1, is EAGVTQFPSHSVIEKGQTVTLRCDPISGHDNLYWYRRVMGKEIKFLLHFVKESKQDESGMPNNRFLAERTGGTYSTLKVQPAELEDSGVYFCASSQDWKFNEQFFGPGTRLTVL.